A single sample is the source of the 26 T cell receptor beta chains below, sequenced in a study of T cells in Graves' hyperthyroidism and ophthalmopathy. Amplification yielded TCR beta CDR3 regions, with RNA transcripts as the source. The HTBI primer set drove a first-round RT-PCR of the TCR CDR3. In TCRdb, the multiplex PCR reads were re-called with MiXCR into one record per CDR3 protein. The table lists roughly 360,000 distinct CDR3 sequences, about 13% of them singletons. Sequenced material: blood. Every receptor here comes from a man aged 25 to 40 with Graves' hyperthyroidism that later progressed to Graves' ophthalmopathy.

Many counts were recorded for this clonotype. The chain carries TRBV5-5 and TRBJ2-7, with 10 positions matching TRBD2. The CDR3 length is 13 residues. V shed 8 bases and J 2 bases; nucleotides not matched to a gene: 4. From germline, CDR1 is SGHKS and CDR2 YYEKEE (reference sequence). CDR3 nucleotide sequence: TGTGCCAGTACCCTAGCGGGGGCCTACGAGCAGTACTTC. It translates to CASTLAGAYEQYF. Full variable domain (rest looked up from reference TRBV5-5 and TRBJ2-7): DAGVTQSPTHLIKTRGQQVTLRCSPISGHKSVSWYQQVLGQGPQFIFQYYEKEERGRGNFPDRFSARQFPNYSSELNVNALLLGDSALYLCASTLAGAYEQYFGPGTRLTVT.

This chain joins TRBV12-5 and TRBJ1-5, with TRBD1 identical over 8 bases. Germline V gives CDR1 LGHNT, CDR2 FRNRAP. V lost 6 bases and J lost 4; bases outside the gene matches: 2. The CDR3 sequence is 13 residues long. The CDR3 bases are TGTGCTAGTGGCACAGGGGGAAATCAGCCCCAGCATTTT. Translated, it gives CASGTGGNQPQHF.

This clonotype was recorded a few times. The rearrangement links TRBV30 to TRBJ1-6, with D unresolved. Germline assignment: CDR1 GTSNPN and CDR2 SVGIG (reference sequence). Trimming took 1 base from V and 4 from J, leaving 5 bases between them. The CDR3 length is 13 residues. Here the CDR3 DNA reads TGTGCCTGGAGTGAGGAGTATAATTCACCCCTCCACTTT. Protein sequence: CAWSEEYNSPLHF.

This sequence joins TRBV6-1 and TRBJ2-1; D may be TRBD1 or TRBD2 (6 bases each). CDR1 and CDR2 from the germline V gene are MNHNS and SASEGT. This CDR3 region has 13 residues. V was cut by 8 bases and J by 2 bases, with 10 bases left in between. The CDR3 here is CASGGLTYNEQFF. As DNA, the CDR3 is TGTGCCAGCGGGGGGCTTACCTACAATGAGCAGTTCTTC.

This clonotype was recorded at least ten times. The CDR3 nucleotides are TGTGCCAGCAGCTCTGGTTGGGAGGGAGACACCGGGGAGCTGTTTTTT. Protein: CASSSGWEGDTGELFF. The chain uses TRBV7-2 and TRBJ2-2; TRBD2 matches 7 bases. CDR1 and CDR2 from the germline V gene are SGHTA and FQGNSA. The V and J ends lost 4 bases and 3 bases, in that order; junction bases with no gene match: 8. The CDR3 extends over 16 amino acids.

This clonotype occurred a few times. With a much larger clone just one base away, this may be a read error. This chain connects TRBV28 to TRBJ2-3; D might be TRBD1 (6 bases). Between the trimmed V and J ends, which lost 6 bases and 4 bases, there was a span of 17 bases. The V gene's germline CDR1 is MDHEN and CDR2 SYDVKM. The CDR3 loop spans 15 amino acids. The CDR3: CASSTQGGSPDTQYF. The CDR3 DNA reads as TGTGCCAGCAGCACTCAAGGGGGTTCTCCAGATACGCAGTATTTT.

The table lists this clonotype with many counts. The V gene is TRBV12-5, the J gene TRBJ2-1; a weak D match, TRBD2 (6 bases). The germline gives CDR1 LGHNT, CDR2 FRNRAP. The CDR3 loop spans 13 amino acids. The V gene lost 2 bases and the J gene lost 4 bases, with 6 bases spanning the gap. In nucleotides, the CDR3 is TGTGCTAGTGGTTTGCGGGGGTACAATGAGCAGTTCTTC. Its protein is CASGLRGYNEQFF.

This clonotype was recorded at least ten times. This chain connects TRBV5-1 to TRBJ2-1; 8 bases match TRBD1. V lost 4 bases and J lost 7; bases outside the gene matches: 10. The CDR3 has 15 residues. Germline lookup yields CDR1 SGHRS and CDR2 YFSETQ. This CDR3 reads CASSRTGNSVNEQFF. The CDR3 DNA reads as TGCGCCAGCAGCCGGACAGGGAACTCGGTGAATGAGCAGTTCTTC.

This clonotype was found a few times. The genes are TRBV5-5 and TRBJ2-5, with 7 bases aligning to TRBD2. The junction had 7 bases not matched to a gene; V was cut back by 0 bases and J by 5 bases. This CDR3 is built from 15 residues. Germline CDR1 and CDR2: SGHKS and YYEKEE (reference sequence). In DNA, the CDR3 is TGTGCCAGCAGCTTGGGGACTAGGGAATCGGAGACCCAGTACTTC. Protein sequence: CASSLGTRESETQYF.

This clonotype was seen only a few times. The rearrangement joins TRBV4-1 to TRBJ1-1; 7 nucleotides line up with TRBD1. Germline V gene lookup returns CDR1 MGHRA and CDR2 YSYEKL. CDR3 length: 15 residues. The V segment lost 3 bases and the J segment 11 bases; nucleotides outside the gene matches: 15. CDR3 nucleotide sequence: TGCGCCAGCAGCCAGATAAGTAGGACAGGACTTGACGCTTTCTTT. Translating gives CASSQISRTGLDAFF.

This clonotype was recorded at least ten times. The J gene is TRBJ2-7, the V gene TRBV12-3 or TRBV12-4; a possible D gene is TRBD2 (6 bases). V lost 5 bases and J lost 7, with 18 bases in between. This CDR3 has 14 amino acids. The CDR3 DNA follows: TGTGCCAGCAGTCCTCGACAGTACCGGGGGGAGCAGTACTTC. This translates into CASSPRQYRGEQYF.

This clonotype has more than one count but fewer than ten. CDR3 in DNA: TGCGCCAGCAGCCAAGGACAGTCCGGGAACTACGAGCAGTACTTC. The encoded protein is CASSQGQSGNYEQYF. The V and J genes are TRBV4-1 and TRBJ2-7; D is perhaps TRBD1 or TRBD2 (5 bases each). This CDR3 comprises 15 residues. With 1 base removed from V and 3 bases from J, the gap between germline ends came to 13 bases. From germline, CDR1 is MGHRA and CDR2 YSYEKL.

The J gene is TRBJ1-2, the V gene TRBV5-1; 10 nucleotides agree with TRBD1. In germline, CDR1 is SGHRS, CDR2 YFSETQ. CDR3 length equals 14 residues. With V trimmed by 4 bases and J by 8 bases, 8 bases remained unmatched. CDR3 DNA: TGCGCCAGCAGCCCACGGACAGGGGGAAAGGGCTACACCTTC. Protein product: CASSPRTGGKGYTF.

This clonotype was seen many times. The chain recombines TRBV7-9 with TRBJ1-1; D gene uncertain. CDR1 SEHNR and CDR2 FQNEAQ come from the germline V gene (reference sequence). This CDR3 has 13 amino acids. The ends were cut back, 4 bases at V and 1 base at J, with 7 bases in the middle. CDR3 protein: CASSWERNTEAFF. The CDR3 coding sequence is TGTGCCAGCAGCTGGGAAAGGAACACTGAAGCTTTCTTT.

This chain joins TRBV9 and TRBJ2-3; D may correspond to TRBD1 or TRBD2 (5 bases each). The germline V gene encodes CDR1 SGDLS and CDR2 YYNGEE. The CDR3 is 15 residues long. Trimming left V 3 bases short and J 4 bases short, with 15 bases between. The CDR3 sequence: CASSAEGRGPDTQYF. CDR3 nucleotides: TGTGCCAGCAGCGCCGAGGGTAGGGGCCCAGATACGCAGTATTTT.

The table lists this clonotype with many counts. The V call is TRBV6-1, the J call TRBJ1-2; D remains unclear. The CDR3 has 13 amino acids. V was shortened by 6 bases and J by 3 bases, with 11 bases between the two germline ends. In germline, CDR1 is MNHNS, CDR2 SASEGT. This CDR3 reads CASRGRGDYGYTF. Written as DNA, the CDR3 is TGTGCCAGCAGGGGCCGGGGTGACTATGGCTACACCTTC.

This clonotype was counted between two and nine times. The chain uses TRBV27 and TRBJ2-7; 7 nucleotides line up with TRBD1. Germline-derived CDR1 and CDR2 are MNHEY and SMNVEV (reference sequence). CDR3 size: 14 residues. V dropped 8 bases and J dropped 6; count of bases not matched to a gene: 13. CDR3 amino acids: CASLRADRTGEQYF. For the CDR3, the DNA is TGTGCCAGCCTTAGGGCGGACAGGACGGGCGAGCAGTACTTC.

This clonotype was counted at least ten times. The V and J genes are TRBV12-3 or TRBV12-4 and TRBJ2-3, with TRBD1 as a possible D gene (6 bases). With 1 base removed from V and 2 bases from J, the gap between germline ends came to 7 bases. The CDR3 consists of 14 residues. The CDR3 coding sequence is TGTGCCAGCAGTTTAGGGGACACCACAGATACGCAGTATTTT. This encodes CASSLGDTTDTQYF.

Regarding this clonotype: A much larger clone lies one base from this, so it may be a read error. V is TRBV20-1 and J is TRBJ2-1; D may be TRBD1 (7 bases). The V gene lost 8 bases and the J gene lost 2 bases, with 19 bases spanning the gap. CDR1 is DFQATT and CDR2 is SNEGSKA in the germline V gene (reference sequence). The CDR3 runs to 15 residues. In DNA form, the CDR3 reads TGCAGTACAACTGACAGGGAGGCCACCTACAATGAGCAGTTCTTC. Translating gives CSTTDREATYNEQFF.

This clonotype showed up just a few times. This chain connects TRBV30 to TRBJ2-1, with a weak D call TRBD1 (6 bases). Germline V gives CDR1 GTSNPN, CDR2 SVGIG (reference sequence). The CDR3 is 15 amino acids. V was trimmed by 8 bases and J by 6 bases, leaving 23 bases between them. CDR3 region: CAAKTSQGFSNEQFF. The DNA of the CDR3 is TGTGCCGCCAAGACCTCTCAGGGGTTTAGCAATGAGCAGTTCTTC.

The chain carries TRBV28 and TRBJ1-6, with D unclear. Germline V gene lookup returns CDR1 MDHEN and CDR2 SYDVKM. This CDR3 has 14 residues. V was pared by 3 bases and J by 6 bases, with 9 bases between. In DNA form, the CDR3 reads TGTGCCAGCAGTTTGGCCAGGCCTAATTCACCCCTCCACTTT. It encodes CASSLARPNSPLHF.

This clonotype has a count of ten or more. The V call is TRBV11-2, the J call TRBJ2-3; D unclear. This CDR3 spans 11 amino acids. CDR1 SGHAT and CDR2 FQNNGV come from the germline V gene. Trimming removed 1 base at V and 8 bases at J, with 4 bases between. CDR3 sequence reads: CASSLGPTQYF. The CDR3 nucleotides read TGTGCCAGCAGCTTAGGTCCTACGCAGTATTTT.

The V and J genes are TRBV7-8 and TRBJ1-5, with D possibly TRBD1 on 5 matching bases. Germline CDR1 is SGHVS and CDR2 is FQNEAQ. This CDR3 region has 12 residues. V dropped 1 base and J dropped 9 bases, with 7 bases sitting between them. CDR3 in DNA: TGTGCCAGCAGCTTAGATAGGGGGCCCCAGCATTTT. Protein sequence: CASSLDRGPQHF.

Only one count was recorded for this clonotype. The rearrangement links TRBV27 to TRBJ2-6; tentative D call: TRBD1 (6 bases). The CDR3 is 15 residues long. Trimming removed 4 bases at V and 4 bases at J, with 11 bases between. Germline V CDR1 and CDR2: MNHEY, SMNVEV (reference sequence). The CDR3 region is CASSSTGSGANVLTF. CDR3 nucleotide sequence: TGTGCCAGCAGTTCAACAGGGTCAGGGGCCAACGTCCTGACTTTC.

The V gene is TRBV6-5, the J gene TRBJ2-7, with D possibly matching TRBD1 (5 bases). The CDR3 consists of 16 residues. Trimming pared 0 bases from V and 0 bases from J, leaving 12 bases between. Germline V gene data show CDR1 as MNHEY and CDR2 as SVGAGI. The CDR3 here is CASSYSSLGLSYEQYF. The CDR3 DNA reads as TGTGCCAGCAGTTACTCGAGTCTGGGGCTCTCCTACGAGCAGTACTTC.

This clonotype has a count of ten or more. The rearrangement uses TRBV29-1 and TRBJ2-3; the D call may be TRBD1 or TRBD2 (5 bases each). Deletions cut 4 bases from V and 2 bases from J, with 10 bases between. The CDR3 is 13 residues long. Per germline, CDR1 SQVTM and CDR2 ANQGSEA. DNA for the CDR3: TGCAGCGTTGGGGACGGGTTCACAGATACGCAGTATTTT. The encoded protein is CSVGDGFTDTQYF.